The 29 T cell receptor beta chains in this list originate from one sample, sequenced in a study of blood T cell repertoires in COVID-19. Sequencing used immunoSEQ multiplex PCR; TCRdb keeps in-frame clones, though not all of them. The data contain roughly 250,000 clones, approximately 89% of them seen just once; the ten biggest clones take up 2.3%. The sequenced material came from peripheral blood. The receptor source for this set is a woman between 45 and 65 years old with acute or convalescent COVID-19.

The chain combines TRBV5-1 with TRBJ2-4; D might be TRBD2 (6 bases). There are 13 residues in the CDR3. V was trimmed by 0 bases and J by 9 bases, leaving 10 bases between them. Germline V gives CDR1 SGHRS, CDR2 YFSETQ. CDR3: CASSLAGVFIQYF. CDR3 nucleotides: TGCGCCAGCAGCTTGGCGGGAGTTTTCATTCAGTACTTC.

This clone showed up just once. The chain recombines TRBV5-1 with TRBJ1-6; a weak D match, TRBD1 (5 bases). Germline V gene sequence: CDR1 SGHRS, CDR2 YFSETQ. V lost 4 bases and J 7 bases, leaving 12 bases between the germline ends. The CDR3 spans 14 residues. The CDR3 protein is CASSTGRQNSPLHF. As DNA, the CDR3 is TGCGCCAGCAGCACAGGACGGCAGAATTCACCCCTCCACTTT.

This clone was seen a single time. The chain recombines TRBV28 with TRBJ2-7, with 8 bases matching TRBD1. CDR3 length: 14 amino acids. Germline CDR1 MDHEN, CDR2 SYDVKM. The V and J ends lost 3 bases and 4 bases, in that order; junction bases with no gene match: 5. CDR3 coding DNA: TGTGCCAGCAGTTTGTGGCAGGGGGCTTACGAGCAGTACTTC. It is translated as CASSLWQGAYEQYF.

This rearrangement joins TRBV9 to TRBJ1-3; TRBD1 aligns across 9 bases. The CDR3 sequence is 18 residues long. Germline assignment: CDR1 SGDLS and CDR2 YYNGEE. With 4 bases clipped from V and 4 bases from J, the junction kept 15 bases outside the gene matches. The chain's CDR3 is CASSPNPGTGLSGNTIYF. The CDR3 nucleotides are TGTGCCAGCAGCCCCAACCCCGGGACAGGGCTCTCGGGAAACACCATATATTTT.

V gene TRBV20-1 combines with J gene TRBJ2-1, with TRBD2 as a possible D gene (5 bases). The CDR3 is 11 residues long. Germline V gene data show CDR1 as DFQATT and CDR2 as SNEGSKA (reference sequence). V lost 6 bases, J lost 9 bases, and 12 bases lay in between. In nucleotides, the CDR3 is TGCAGTGCCGGACGGCGGGTTGAGCAGTTCTTC. Its protein is CSAGRRVEQFF.

The sample holds one count of this clone. V usage is TRBV6-5 and J usage is TRBJ1-6; D might be TRBD1 (6 bases). Germline CDR1 is MNHEY and CDR2 is SVGAGI. The CDR3 has 14 residues. Trimming removed 7 bases from V and 7 bases from J, with 14 bases in between. DNA of the CDR3: TGTGCCAGCACCCGGGACATCTGGAATTCACCCCTCCACTTT. Translation gives CASTRDIWNSPLHF.

The chain couples TRBV11-2 to TRBJ2-7, with 10 bases identical to TRBD1. The length of the CDR3 is 16 residues. J gave up 4 bases and V 3 bases, and 9 bases lay outside the gene matches. Germline V gene lookup returns CDR1 SGHAT and CDR2 FQNNGV. The CDR3 here is CASSFYPGQGVYEQYF. The CDR3 DNA reads TGTGCCAGCAGCTTTTATCCAGGACAGGGGGTTTACGAGCAGTACTTC.

V gene TRBV5-1 combines with J gene TRBJ2-1, with 7 bases that match TRBD2. The CDR3 length is 16 residues. V gave up 2 bases and J gave up 3 bases; unmatched junction bases: 8. Germline CDR1 SGHRS, CDR2 YFSETQ. The CDR3 here is CASSFMRLADYNEQFF. CDR3 nucleotide sequence: TGCGCCAGCAGCTTTATGCGGCTAGCGGACTACAATGAGCAGTTCTTC.

The rearrangement links TRBV19 to TRBJ1-4, with D unclear. The CDR3 contains 15 residues. Germline-derived CDR1 and CDR2 are LNHDA and SQIVND (reference sequence). V gave up 3 bases and J gave up 6 bases, with 14 bases separating them. CDR3 amino acids: CASSIPENRYEKLFF. The CDR3 bases are TGTGCCAGTAGTATCCCCGAGAACAGATATGAAAAACTGTTTTTT.

This clone is a singleton in its sample. V gene TRBV21-1 combines with J gene TRBJ2-7; the D call in the table, TRBD2, was not verified against the DNA. TRBV21-1 is a documented pseudogene. The CDR3 covers 13 residues. The CDR3 loop is CASRTEGWNEQYF. CDR3 DNA sequence: TGTGCCAGCCGAACGGAGGGATGGAACGAGCAGTACTTC.

The chain has TRBV19 and TRBJ1-5; 7 nucleotides agree with TRBD1. The germline CDR1 and CDR2 sequences are LNHDA and SQIVND (reference sequence). The CDR3 consists of 13 residues. Trimming took 7 bases from V and 6 from J; bases not matched to a gene: 6. CDR3 amino acids: CASNSQGPQPQHF. DNA for the CDR3: TGTGCCAGTAACTCACAGGGGCCTCAGCCCCAGCATTTT.

The chain links TRBV5-4 to TRBJ1-6; D gene unclear. V lost 3 bases, J lost 7 bases, and 8 bases lay in between. The CDR3 extends over 13 amino acids. Germline V CDR1 and CDR2: SGHNT, YYREEE (reference sequence). The CDR3 nucleotides are TGTGCCAGCAGCTGGAGGGAGAATTCACCCCTCCACTTT. Translated, it gives CASSWRENSPLHF.

The chain recombines TRBV24-1 with TRBJ2-1, with D possibly matching TRBD2 (5 bases). Looked up from germline, CDR1 is KGHDR and CDR2 is SFDVKD. The V end was cut by 5 bases, the J end by 7 bases, with 23 bases between. This CDR3 region has 17 residues. This CDR3 reads CATSAPPAFLRRNEQFF. In DNA, the CDR3 is TGTGCCACCAGTGCCCCCCCGGCCTTCCTTCGGAGGAATGAGCAGTTCTTC.

In its sample, this clone was seen once. This chain joins TRBV3-1 (or the pseudogene TRBV3-2) and TRBJ1-1; TRBD1 matches at 8 bases. Germline CDR1 and CDR2: LGHDT and YNNKEL (reference sequence). V was clipped by 6 bases and J by 5 bases; unmatched bases: 5. This CDR3 comprises 13 residues. CDR3 nucleotides: TGTGCCAGCAGACCCGACAGGGGAACTGAAGCTTTCTTT. It encodes CASRPDRGTEAFF.

The chain couples TRBV13 to TRBJ1-2; 8 nucleotides agree with TRBD1. The CDR3 is 14 amino acids. Germline CDR1 PRHDT, CDR2 FYEKMQ (reference sequence). Unmatched junction bases numbered 3, after V lost 3 bases and J lost 3 bases. The CDR3, as DNA: TGTGCCAGCAGCTTCGGACAGGGACACTATGGCTACACCTTC. As protein: CASSFGQGHYGYTF.

This chain connects TRBV18 to TRBJ1-5, with 9 bases matching TRBD1. Germline loops: CDR1 KGHSH, CDR2 LQKENI. The CDR3 covers 18 residues. After removal of 2 bases from V and 2 bases from J, the junction contained 10 bases not matched to a gene. The CDR3 loop reads CASSPYGQGSFRNQPQHF. CDR3 bases: TGTGCCAGCTCACCATATGGACAGGGGAGTTTTCGCAATCAGCCCCAGCATTTT.

This clone was detected only once. The V and J genes are TRBV7-9 and TRBJ1-2; 7 bases match TRBD1. The CDR3 spans 13 residues. CDR1 SEHNR and CDR2 FQNEAQ come from the germline V gene (reference sequence). Trimming at V came to 5 bases and at J to 5 bases, leaving 5 bases not matched to a gene. The chain's CDR3 is CASSVDRDYGYTF. CDR3 coding DNA: TGTGCCAGCAGCGTTGACAGGGATTATGGCTACACCTTC.

The rearrangement joins TRBV5-1 to TRBJ2-2; D may be TRBD2 (5 bases). There are 14 residues in the CDR3. V gave up 5 bases and J gave up 0 bases, with 8 bases separating them. Germline CDR1 is SGHRS and CDR2 is YFSETQ. CDR3 DNA sequence: TGCGCCAGCAGACGGGATACGAACACCGGGGAGCTGTTTTTT. Translating gives CASRRDTNTGELFF.

This clone was counted only a few times. CDR3 sequence (DNA): TGTGCCAGCGTGGGCTGGGGGGGGCCTGAAGCTTTCTTT. Its protein product is CASVGWGGPEAFF. The V call is TRBV28, the J call TRBJ1-1; tentative D call: TRBD1 (6 bases). Germline lookup yields CDR1 MDHEN and CDR2 SYDVKM. The CDR3 totals 13 residues. Trimming took 8 bases from V and 6 from J, leaving 16 bases between them.

V is TRBV2 and J is TRBJ1-1; D is unclear. Germline V gene data show CDR1 as SNHLY and CDR2 as FYNNEI. This CDR3 is built from 13 residues. Trimming cost V 2 bases and J 7 bases, with 11 bases left between them. CDR3 loop: CASSERGGNEAFF. DNA for the CDR3: TGTGCCAGCAGTGAACGAGGAGGGAATGAAGCTTTCTTT.

The genes are TRBV3-1 (or the pseudogene TRBV3-2) and TRBJ1-5; D gene unclear. Germline loops: CDR1 LGHDT, CDR2 YNNKEL (reference sequence). The CDR3 runs 13 residues. V lost 0 bases and J 6 bases, leaving 6 bases between the germline ends. The CDR3 region is CASSQDLVQPQHF. CDR3 sequence (DNA): TGTGCCAGCAGCCAAGATCTTGTTCAGCCCCAGCATTTT.

This clone is medium-sized in the sample. The chain links TRBV4-1 to TRBJ1-2; 9 nucleotides line up with TRBD1. V shed 4 bases, J shed 4 bases, and the junction held 4 bases outside the gene matches. The CDR3 runs to 14 residues. CDR1 MGHRA and CDR2 YSYEKL come from the germline V gene. This chain's CDR3 is CASSPGQGGYGYTF. The CDR3 DNA is TGCGCCAGCAGCCCGGGACAGGGTGGCTATGGCTACACCTTC.

In this sample, this clone turned up a few times. This chain links TRBV4-1 with TRBJ2-7; D is possibly TRBD2 (7 bases). The V end was cut by 1 base, the J end by 2 bases, with 15 bases between. The CDR3 has 16 residues. Germline V gene data show CDR1 as MGHRA and CDR2 as YSYEKL. CDR3 region: CASSQVARGGTYEQYF. The CDR3 DNA follows: TGCGCCAGCAGCCAAGTAGCCAGGGGAGGGACCTACGAGCAGTACTTC.

The V gene is TRBV6-1, the J gene TRBJ1-5, with 8 positions matching TRBD1. Germline V gene lookup returns CDR1 MNHNS and CDR2 SASEGT. The CDR3 sequence is 16 residues long. V shed 2 bases, J shed 0 bases, and the junction held 3 bases outside the gene matches. The DNA for the CDR3 is TGTGCCAGCAGTGAATTCAGGGGGCTTAGCAATCAGCCCCAGCATTTT. This encodes CASSEFRGLSNQPQHF.

This sequence joins TRBV27 and TRBJ2-5, with TRBD2 as a possible D gene (7 bases). The CDR3 is 15 residues long. The V gene's germline CDR1 is MNHEY and CDR2 SMNVEV (reference sequence). V was clipped by 2 bases and J by 4 bases, with 14 bases between them. The CDR3 sequence is CASSLRGARRETQYF. The DNA of the CDR3 is TGTGCCAGCAGTTTACGGGGGGCCAGGAGAGAGACCCAGTACTTC.

The chain carries TRBV5-1 and TRBJ2-7; D may be TRBD2 (5 bases). Germline V lookup: CDR1 SGHRS, CDR2 YFSETQ. V lost 0 bases and J lost 3, with 19 bases in between. The CDR3 has 17 amino acids. For the CDR3, the DNA is TGCGCCAGCAGCTTGGTAGCATTTGGTGGCGGGTACTACGAGCAGTACTTC. This sequence encodes CASSLVAFGGGYYEQYF.

There are a few counts of this clone. V is TRBV11-2 and J is TRBJ2-7, with D possibly TRBD1 on 6 matching bases. Germline V CDR1 and CDR2: SGHAT, FQNNGV. Trimming cost V 1 base and J 5 bases, with 12 bases left between them. CDR3 length: 14 amino acids. This CDR3 reads CASSLAAQGHEQYF. CDR3 nucleotide sequence: TGTGCCAGCAGCTTAGCGGCTCAGGGGCACGAGCAGTACTTC.

This clone was seen only a few times. The chain combines TRBV5-4 with TRBJ2-5; D uncertain. Germline CDR1 is SGHNT and CDR2 is YYREEE (reference sequence). Trimming stripped 3 bases from V and 2 bases from J, with 11 bases between. The CDR3 has 14 amino acids. The CDR3 here is CASSSADTQETQYF. In DNA form, the CDR3 reads TGTGCCAGCAGCTCTGCTGACACACAAGAGACCCAGTACTTC.

This clone was found once. This rearrangement joins TRBV13 to TRBJ2-7, with 8 bases that match TRBD1. The CDR3 is 12 amino acids. The V and J ends lost 5 bases and 6 bases, in that order; junction bases with no gene match: 3. CDR1 PRHDT and CDR2 FYEKMQ come from the germline V gene (reference sequence). The CDR3 DNA reads as TGTGCCAGCAGCCTCGACAGGGGCGAGCAGTACTTC. Translated: CASSLDRGEQYF.